These 25 T cell receptor beta chains were sequenced from one sample in a study of T cells in Graves' hyperthyroidism and ophthalmopathy. The CDR3 regions of TCR beta were amplified from RNA transcripts. In the first-round RT-PCR of the TCR CDR3, the HTBI primer set was used. TCRdb re-called the multiplex PCR reads with MiXCR, one entry per CDR3 protein. In the table there are 300,000 or so distinct CDR3 sequences, 21% of which are singletons. Specimen: blood. These receptors originate from a woman in her 50s with Graves' hyperthyroidism.

J is TRBJ1-1 and V is TRBV6-5; 8 bases align to TRBD1. Germline CDR1 and CDR2: MNHEY and SVGAGI. Germline trimming cut 4 bases from V and 6 bases from J; bases unmatched to any gene: 4. The CDR3 has 13 residues. CDR3 residues: CASSSGTGPEAFF. Written as DNA, the CDR3 is TGTGCCAGCAGTTCCGGGACAGGCCCTGAAGCTTTCTTT.

This clonotype was counted many times. The chain carries TRBV28 and TRBJ2-3; 11 bases agree with TRBD1. V dropped 6 bases and J dropped 2; count of bases not matched to a gene: 4. CDR3 length: 15 residues. Germline values: CDR1 MDHEN, CDR2 SYDVKM. This CDR3 reads CASRGTGGFTDTQYF. The DNA for the CDR3 is TGTGCCAGCAGGGGGACAGGGGGGTTCACAGATACGCAGTATTTT. Variable domain in full (rest from reference TRBV28 and TRBJ2-3): DVKVTQSSRYLVKRTGEKVFLECVQDMDHENMFWYRQDPGLGLRLIYFSYDVKMKEKGDIPEGYSVSREKKERFSLILESASTNQTSMYLCASRGTGGFTDTQYFGPGTRLTVL.

This clonotype was observed many times. The chain has TRBV20-1 and TRBJ1-1; TRBD1 might be the D (6 bases). The CDR3 is 13 residues long. Per the germline V gene, CDR1 is DFQATT and CDR2 is SNEGSKA (reference sequence). Between the trimmed V and J ends, which lost 4 bases and 4 bases, there was a span of 13 bases. Here the CDR3 DNA reads TGCAGTGCTAACAGGGCCCGGAGCACTGAAGCTTTCTTT. Encoded protein: CSANRARSTEAFF.

A few counts support this clonotype. The genes are TRBV12-3 or TRBV12-4 and TRBJ1-2; perhaps TRBD1 as D (5 bases). The CDR3 sequence is 13 residues long. V was clipped by 5 bases and J by 8 bases, with 15 bases between them. In nucleotides, the CDR3 is TGTGCCAGCAGTAGGGTCGGGGGTGGCGGCTACACCTTC. The encoded protein is CASSRVGGGGYTF.

This clonotype was detected ten times or more. This chain uses TRBV6-5 with TRBJ2-7, with 10 bases identical to TRBD1. V dropped 4 bases and J dropped 5; count of bases not matched to a gene: 8. CDR1 and CDR2 from the germline V gene are MNHEY and SVGAGI. The CDR3 extends over 15 amino acids. The CDR3 spells CASSSRFGTGDEQYF. For the CDR3, the DNA is TGTGCCAGCAGTTCTCGCTTCGGGACAGGGGACGAGCAGTACTTC.

This clonotype was recorded at least ten times. The chain employs TRBV3-1 and TRBJ1-2; no reliable D call. CDR1 and CDR2 (germline): LGHDT, YNNKEL (reference sequence). The length of the CDR3 is 14 residues. V lost 3 bases and J lost 8, with 16 bases in between. The CDR3 DNA follows: TGTGCCAGCAGCCATCTCCCTGGAGAAGGGGGCTACACCTTC. Its translation is CASSHLPGEGGYTF.

This clonotype was recorded at least ten times. The CDR3 loop is CASNYRGLHEQYF. CDR3 nucleotide sequence: TGTGCCAGCAACTACAGGGGCTTACACGAGCAGTACTTC. The V and J genes are TRBV2 and TRBJ2-7; TRBD1 agrees at 7 bases. The V and J ends lost 7 bases and 5 bases, in that order; junction bases with no gene match: 8. Germline CDR1 reads SNHLY; CDR2 reads FYNNEI. This CDR3 has 13 amino acids.

This clonotype occurred many times. The V and J genes are TRBV18 and TRBJ1-2; 10 bases fit TRBD1. The J segment lost 5 bases and the V segment lost 2 bases, leaving 5 bases of the junction unmatched. CDR3 length: 15 residues. Per germline, CDR1 KGHSH and CDR2 LQKENI. CDR3 region: CASSPSGQGLYGYTF. DNA of the CDR3: TGTGCCAGCTCACCATCGGGACAGGGGTTATATGGCTACACCTTC.

This clonotype was detected many times. The chain links TRBV28 to TRBJ1-5; 9 positions match TRBD1. The CDR3 sequence is 15 residues long. From germline, CDR1 is MDHEN and CDR2 SYDVKM. J was trimmed by 7 bases and V by 3 bases; bases with no gene match: 7. The DNA for the CDR3 is TGTGCCAGCAGTTTCACAGGGGGCAGCGGGCAGCCCCAGCATTTT. Translation: CASSFTGGSGQPQHF. Together with reference TRBV28 and TRBJ1-5, the CDR3 gives the full variable domain: DVKVTQSSRYLVKRTGEKVFLECVQDMDHENMFWYRQDPGLGLRLIYFSYDVKMKEKGDIPEGYSVSREKKERFSLILESASTNQTSMYLCASSFTGGSGQPQHFGDGTRLSIL.

This clonotype was recorded at least ten times. The chain couples TRBV29-1 to TRBJ2-5; tentative D call: TRBD1 (7 bases). V lost 2 bases and J lost 6, with 13 bases in between. This CDR3 has 13 residues. Per the germline V gene, CDR1 is SQVTM and CDR2 is ANQGSEA. CDR3 protein: CSVEKPGGKTQYF. CDR3 coding DNA: TGCAGCGTTGAAAAACCAGGGGGGAAGACCCAGTACTTC. The full variable domain, rest sourced from reference TRBV29-1 and TRBJ2-5, is SAVISQKPSRDICQRGTSLTIQCQVDSQVTMMFWYRQQPGQSLTLIATANQGSEATYESGFVIDKFPISRPNLTFSTLTVSNMSPEDSSIYLCSVEKPGGKTQYFGPGTRLLVL.

This clonotype appeared many times. The chain is built from TRBV3-1 and TRBJ2-3; no clear D gene. Germline lookup yields CDR1 LGHDT and CDR2 YNNKEL (reference sequence). V shed 2 bases and J shed 1 base, with 4 bases lying between them. This CDR3 is built from 13 residues. The CDR3 here is CASSQRGTDTQYF. Written as DNA, the CDR3 is TGTGCCAGCAGCCAACGCGGCACAGATACGCAGTATTTT.

The chain has TRBV10-3 and TRBJ2-7; the D is unclear. Trimming shortened V by 4 bases and J by 2 bases, and 9 bases separated the two germline ends. Germline CDR1 reads ENHRY; CDR2 reads SYGVKD. CDR3 length equals 13 residues. The CDR3 loop is CAISGTTAYEQYF. The DNA for the CDR3 is TGTGCCATCAGTGGGACGACGGCCTACGAGCAGTACTTC.

Ten or more counts support this clonotype. V and J are TRBV7-8 and TRBJ1-1; 7 bases are shared with TRBD1. The CDR3 is 14 residues long. Germline assignment: CDR1 SGHVS and CDR2 FQNEAQ. Trimming removed 4 bases from V and 4 bases from J; junction bases left unmatched: 6. The CDR3 protein is CASSSGGLGTEAFF. CDR3 DNA sequence: TGTGCCAGCAGCTCAGGGGGGTTGGGCACTGAAGCTTTCTTT.

This clonotype was found many times. The chain uses TRBV6-1 and TRBJ1-1; TRBD1 might be the D (6 bases). Germline assignment: CDR1 MNHNS and CDR2 SASEGT. Trimming removed 7 bases from V and 0 bases from J, with 9 bases in between. The CDR3 contains 13 residues. The CDR3 is CASKTGMNTEAFF. DNA of the CDR3: TGTGCCAGCAAGACAGGAATGAACACTGAAGCTTTCTTT.

This clonotype was seen more than once but under ten times. The V and J genes are TRBV19 and TRBJ2-7, with 7 bases identical to TRBD1. Germline trimming cut 4 bases from V and 2 bases from J; bases unmatched to any gene: 5. CDR1 is LNHDA and CDR2 is SQIVND in the germline V gene (reference sequence). The CDR3 has 14 amino acids. The CDR3 protein is CASSNRDRPYEQYF. The CDR3 DNA reads TGTGCCAGTAGTAACCGGGACAGACCCTACGAGCAGTACTTC.

This clonotype came up a few times. V is TRBV9 and J is TRBJ2-3, with 11 bases that match TRBD1. The V and J ends lost 3 bases and 4 bases, in that order; junction bases with no gene match: 13. This CDR3 is built from 18 residues. CDR1 is SGDLS, CDR2 YYNGEE, per germline. The CDR3 reads CASSDRDRGSLSADTQYF. The CDR3 region has the DNA TGTGCCAGCAGCGACCGGGACAGGGGGAGCCTATCGGCAGATACGCAGTATTTT.

This clonotype was picked up many times. The chain joins TRBV4-1 to TRBJ1-1; no clear D gene. Germline CDR1 MGHRA, CDR2 YSYEKL. V was trimmed by 1 base and J by 4 bases, leaving 10 bases between them. The CDR3 extends over 14 amino acids. The DNA for the CDR3 is TGCGCCAGCAGCCAAGGAGGTTTCGGCACTGAAGCTTTCTTT. Its translation: CASSQGGFGTEAFF.

This clonotype has a count of ten or more. The J gene is TRBJ1-2, the V gene TRBV5-6; possible D gene TRBD1, 5 bases. Looked up from germline, CDR1 is SGHDT and CDR2 is YYEEEE. This CDR3 has 12 amino acids. Trimming stripped 2 bases from V and 8 bases from J, with 10 bases between. The CDR3 DNA reads TGTGCCAGCAGCTTAAGGGGCGGAGGCTACACCTTC. Residues: CASSLRGGGYTF.

The V gene is TRBV7-8, the J gene TRBJ2-5; the match to TRBD2 covers 9 bases. The CDR3 has 17 residues. V shed 4 bases, J shed 4 bases, and the junction held 13 bases outside the gene matches. CDR1 is SGHVS and CDR2 is FQNEAQ in the germline V gene. The CDR3, as DNA: TGTGCCAGCAGCTCCCTGGGTAGCGGGAGCCTCCGAGAGACCCAGTACTTC. It specifies CASSSLGSGSLRETQYF.

This clonotype was found many times. The CDR3 DNA follows: TGTGCCAGCAGTTTATGGGACAGGGGTTTTGGCTACACCTTC. Translated, it gives CASSLWDRGFGYTF. J is TRBJ1-2 and V is TRBV28; 9 positions agree with TRBD1. The germline V gene encodes CDR1 MDHEN and CDR2 SYDVKM. The junction had 3 bases not matched to a gene; V was cut back by 0 bases and J by 7 bases. This CDR3 spans 14 amino acids.

There are many counts of this clonotype. The gene calls are TRBV28 and TRBJ2-2, with D possibly matching TRBD1 (6 bases). Trimming cost V 2 bases and J 5 bases, with 12 bases left between them. Germline V gene lookup returns CDR1 MDHEN and CDR2 SYDVKM. The length of the CDR3 is 15 residues. CDR3 bases: TGTGCCAGCAGTTTAACAGGGTGGAGTACCGGGGAGCTGTTTTTT. Translation gives CASSLTGWSTGELFF.

The sample holds one count of this clonotype. V and J are TRBV3-1 and TRBJ2-5; 7 nucleotides align to TRBD1. The CDR3 consists of 16 residues. V dropped 0 bases and J dropped 2; count of bases not matched to a gene: 6. Germline lookup yields CDR1 LGHDT and CDR2 YNNKEL (reference sequence). DNA for the CDR3: TGTGCCAGCAGCCAAGACCCCGGGACAGCTCAAGAGACCCAGTACTTC. It specifies CASSQDPGTAQETQYF.

The genes are TRBV5-1 and TRBJ2-7; no reliable D call. V lost 0 bases, J lost 3 bases, and 10 bases lay in between. This CDR3 spans 14 amino acids. The germline V gene encodes CDR1 SGHRS and CDR2 YFSETQ. The DNA of the CDR3 is TGCGCCAGCAGCTTGGGTCCCTCTAACTACGAGCAGTACTTC. Its translation: CASSLGPSNYEQYF.

This clonotype was recorded many times. The chain has TRBV20-1 and TRBJ2-7, with 12 positions matching TRBD2. V lost 2 bases and J lost 2; bases outside the gene matches: 4. The CDR3 contains 15 residues. Germline CDR1 is DFQATT and CDR2 is SNEGSKA (reference sequence). In nucleotides, the CDR3 is TGCAGTGCTAGATTGCCTAGCGGGAGGGCCTACGAGCAGTACTTC. Translating it yields CSARLPSGRAYEQYF.

The chain recombines TRBV18 with TRBJ2-2; D remains ambiguous. Per the germline V gene, CDR1 is KGHSH and CDR2 is LQKENI. Trimming removed 0 bases at V and 6 bases at J, with 2 bases between. The CDR3 extends over 12 amino acids. The CDR3 DNA is TGTGCCAGCTCACCACCGGCCGGGGAGCTGTTTTTT. Protein sequence: CASSPPAGELFF.